Sequencing of this TCR beta chain was carried out in a study of regulatory T cells in long-lasting Graves disease. CDR3 regions were amplified by Arm-PCR using iRepertoire HTBI primers to build TCR beta libraries. MiXCR was run by TCRdb on the multiplex PCR reads, yielding one entry per CDR3 protein. The sample shows around 460,000 distinct CDR3 sequences, 12% to 15% of them seen only once. Documented time point: newly diagnosed GD, antithyroid drugs for less than 3 months. The TCR library was made from RNA that had been extracted from PBMCs in TRIzol. Germline V CDR1 and CDR2: SGDLS, YYNGEE. Trimming took 3 bases from V and 2 from J; bases not matched to a gene: 2. CDR3 length equals 16 residues. There are many counts of this clonotype. These data are also associated with another study on T cells in Graves' hyperthyroidism and ophthalmopathy. As reported in that work: The study excluded patients with uncontrolled infection, other autoimmune disease, pregnancy or lactation. The HTBI primer set was used in a first-round RT-PCR of the TCR CDR3.

This specimen was peripheral blood mononuclear cells (PBMCs), taken at new diagnosis, from a patient treated with antithyroid drugs. The chain is built from TRBV9 and TRBJ2-3; 14 positions agree with TRBD2. This receptor was obtained from a woman aged 45 to 65 with Graves disease. CDR3 loop: CASSATSGRDTDTQYF. The DNA of the CDR3 is TGTGCCAGCAGCGCGACTAGCGGGAGGGACACAGATACGCAGTATTTT.